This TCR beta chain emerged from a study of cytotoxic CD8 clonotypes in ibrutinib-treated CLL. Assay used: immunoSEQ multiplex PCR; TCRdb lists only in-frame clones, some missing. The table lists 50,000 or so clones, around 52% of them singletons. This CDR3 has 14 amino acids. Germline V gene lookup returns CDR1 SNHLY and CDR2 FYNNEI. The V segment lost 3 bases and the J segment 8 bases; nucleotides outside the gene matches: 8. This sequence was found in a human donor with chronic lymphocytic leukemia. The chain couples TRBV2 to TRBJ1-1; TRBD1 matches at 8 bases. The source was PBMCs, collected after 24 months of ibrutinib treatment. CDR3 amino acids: CASSDRGRRHEAFF. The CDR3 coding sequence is TGTGCCAGCAGTGACAGGGGGCGAAGACACGAAGCTTTCTTT.